This T cell receptor (beta chain) comes out of a study of cytomegalovirus exposure and HLA in healthy donors. Study observations and caveats: Rare TCR sequences dominated, though some public TCRs recurred in many donors. A later analysis by the authors found several of the most significant clusters apparently linked to common viral pathogens. Later analysis associated a missense DCLRE1C variant with TCR beta V- and J-gene trimming.

In regard to this clone: Its antigen is undetermined.

Nominally healthy donors were sampled, though unrecorded immune exposures were likely. Both 60 Vbeta primers and 13 Jbeta primers went into the PCR. Sequenced by immunoSEQ multiplex PCR; TCRdb stores in-frame clones only, minus some. The data contain some 64,000 clones, approximately 88% of them singletons. CDR3 size: 13 residues. V lost 3 bases and J 1 base, leaving 7 bases between the germline ends. Germline values: CDR1 SGDLS, CDR2 YYNGEE. This clonotype was sampled from a man aged 25 to 40 in good health and CMV-seropositive. Sequenced material: PBMCs. The rearrangement joins TRBV9 to TRBJ1-1, with D hard to call. CDR3 in amino acids: CASSGARNTEAFF. The CDR3, as DNA: TGTGCCAGCAGCGGAGCACGGAACACTGAAGCTTTCTTT. Supplemented by reference TRBV9 and TRBJ1-1, the full variable domain reads DSGVTQTPKHLITATGQRVTLRCSPRSGDLSVYWYQQSLDQGLQFLIQYYNGEERAKGNILERFSAQQFPDLHSELNLSSLELGDSALYFCASSGARNTEAFFGQGTRLTVV.